This TCR beta chain was recorded in a study of blood T cells in healthy people across ages. This CDR3 spans 15 amino acids. CDR1 is LGHNT, CDR2 FRNRAP, per germline. Concerning this clonotype itself: Relative to the germline gene, one junction end is altered; a read error may explain this.

Next came a second PCR, run for about 6 to 12 cycles, which used a sample-barcoded 5' primer along with a J-beta primer mix. TCRdb re-called the 5' RACE reads through MiXCR, storing one row per CDR3 protein. In the table there are around 940,000 distinct CDR3 sequences, roughly half of which are singletons. This TCR was sampled from an older woman in good health. This chain connects TRBV12-5 to TRBJ2-6, with D possibly TRBD1 on 5 matching bases. Source material: blood. The CDR3 spells CASVLDRSGANVLTF. The CDR3 bases are TGTGCTAGTGTTCTCGACAGATCTGGCGCCAACGTCCTGACTTTC. The whole variable domain, remainder taken from reference TRBV12-5 and TRBJ2-6, is DARVTQTPRHKVTEMGQEVTMRCQPILGHNTVFWYRQTMMQGLELLAYFRNRAPLDDSGMPKDRFSAEMPDATLATLKIQPSEPRDSAVYFCASVLDRSGANVLTFGAGSRLTVL.